The 10 T cell receptor beta chains reported below all come from one sample, sequenced in a study of cytotoxic CD8 clonotypes in ibrutinib-treated CLL. Data came from immunoSEQ multiplex PCR; TCRdb stores just in-frame clones and leaves some out. The sample has under 50,000 clones, about 65% seen once. The sample here was PBMCs, taken at disease progression, from a patient treated with ibrutinib. The receptors here all came from a human donor with chronic lymphocytic leukemia.

CDR3 nucleotides: TGCGCCAGCAGTACTGGGACAGGGGGTAACATTCAGTACTTC. As protein: CASSTGTGGNIQYF. This chain uses TRBV5-1 with TRBJ2-4, with 11 positions matching TRBD1. With V trimmed by 5 bases and J by 7 bases, 5 bases remained unmatched. CDR3 size: 14 residues. Germline V CDR1 and CDR2: SGHRS, YFSETQ.

The rearrangement joins TRBV6-5 to TRBJ1-1; a weak D match, TRBD1 (6 bases). Trimming shortened V by 6 bases and J by 4 bases, and 15 bases separated the two germline ends. The CDR3 contains 14 residues. The germline V gene has CDR1 MNHEY and CDR2 SVGAGI. CDR3 bases: TGTGCCAGCAGCCAGGGGATGGGAGTCACTGAAGCTTTCTTT. As protein: CASSQGMGVTEAFF.

The chain uses TRBV7-3 and TRBJ2-3, with TRBD2 matching over 10 bases. V shed 3 bases and J 5 bases; nucleotides not matched to a gene: 5. Per germline, CDR1 SGHTA and CDR2 FQGTGA. This CDR3 is built from 15 residues. The CDR3 bases are TGTGCCAGCAGCTTCAAAGCGGGAGGGTTAGATACGCAGTATTTT. It encodes CASSFKAGGLDTQYF.

The J gene is TRBJ1-1, the V gene TRBV6-5; 7 bases fit TRBD1. The CDR3 totals 13 residues. Germline V CDR1 and CDR2: MNHEY, SVGAGI. After removal of 5 bases from V and 7 bases from J, the junction contained 7 bases not matched to a gene. This CDR3 reads CASSHFRTGEAFF. Written as DNA, the CDR3 is TGTGCCAGCAGTCATTTCCGGACAGGTGAAGCTTTCTTT.

V is TRBV7-3 and J is TRBJ1-4; D ambiguous. The germline V and J ends were trimmed by 2 bases and 6 bases, with 10 bases remaining between them. Per germline, CDR1 SGHTA and CDR2 FQGTGA. This CDR3 region has 14 residues. CDR3 coding DNA: TGTGCCAGCAGCTTATCAGGCAAGGATGAAAAACTGTTTTTT. It is translated as CASSLSGKDEKLFF.

The chain joins TRBV30 to TRBJ1-2; TRBD1 matches 9 bases. Germline V gene data show CDR1 as GTSNPN and CDR2 as SVGIG (reference sequence). CDR3 length: 15 amino acids. Trimming took 3 bases from V and 2 from J; bases not matched to a gene: 7. The CDR3: CAWRRDRASNYGYTF. Here the CDR3 DNA reads TGTGCCTGGAGACGGGACAGGGCGTCGAACTATGGCTACACCTTC.

The sample holds a few counts of this clone. The V and J genes are TRBV7-6 and TRBJ2-7; D is undetermined. V was pared by 1 base and J by 3 bases, with 7 bases between. CDR3 length: 13 residues. Per germline, CDR1 SGHVS and CDR2 FNYEAQ. This CDR3 reads CASSLEGNYEQYF. The CDR3 nucleotides are TGTGCCAGCAGCTTAGAAGGCAACTACGAGCAGTACTTC.

The chain has TRBV4-2 and TRBJ2-3; the match to TRBD2 covers 8 bases. This CDR3 has 17 amino acids. J lost 1 base, V lost 3 bases, and 9 bases had no gene match. CDR1 is LGHNA, CDR2 YNFKEQ, per germline. CDR3 loop: CASSHPSGTSGTDTQYF. The CDR3 DNA follows: TGTGCCAGCAGCCATCCTTCCGGGACTAGTGGCACAGATACGCAGTATTTT.

This clone was seen a handful of times. V is TRBV11-3 and J is TRBJ2-7; TRBD2 might be the D (5 bases). Germline CDR1 SGHNT, CDR2 YENEEA. This CDR3 is 13 amino acids long. The V end lost 3 bases, the J end lost 5 bases, and 11 bases lay between the germline ends. The CDR3: CASSFEGSDEQYF. The CDR3, as DNA: TGTGCCAGCAGCTTTGAAGGGAGCGACGAGCAGTACTTC.

V gene TRBV10-1 combines with J gene TRBJ2-2, with D tentatively TRBD1 (6 bases). V shed 3 bases and J shed 5 bases, with 10 bases lying between them. Germline CDR1 reads WNHNN; CDR2 reads SYGVQD (reference sequence). The CDR3 consists of 14 residues. The CDR3 region is CASSDLGQTGELFF. As DNA, the CDR3 is TGCGCCAGCAGTGACCTCGGACAGACCGGGGAGCTGTTTTTT.